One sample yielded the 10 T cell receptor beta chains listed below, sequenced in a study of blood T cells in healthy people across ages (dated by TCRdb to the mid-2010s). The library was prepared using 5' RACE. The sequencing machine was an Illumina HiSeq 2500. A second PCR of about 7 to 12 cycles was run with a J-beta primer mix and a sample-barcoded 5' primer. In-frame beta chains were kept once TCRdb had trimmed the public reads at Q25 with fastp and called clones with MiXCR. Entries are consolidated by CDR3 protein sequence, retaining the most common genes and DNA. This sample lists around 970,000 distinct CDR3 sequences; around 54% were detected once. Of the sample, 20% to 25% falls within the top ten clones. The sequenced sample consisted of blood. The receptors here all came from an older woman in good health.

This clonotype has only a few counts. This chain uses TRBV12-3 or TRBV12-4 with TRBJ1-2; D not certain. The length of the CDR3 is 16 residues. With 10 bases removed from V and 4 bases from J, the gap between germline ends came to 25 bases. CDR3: CANSLPNRPMGYGYTF. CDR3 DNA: TGTGCCAACTCCCTCCCAAACCGCCCTATGGGCTATGGCTACACCTTC.

The CDR3 spells CASSPPGTRPYGQFF. The CDR3 DNA is TGTGCCAGCAGCCCCCCCGGGACTAGACCATATGGGCAGTTCTTC. J is TRBJ2-1 and V is TRBV7-3; 8 bases fit TRBD2. J gave up 12 bases and V 5 bases, and 15 bases lay outside the gene matches. The CDR3 is made up of 15 amino acids. Germline V gene lookup returns CDR1 SGHTA and CDR2 FQGTGA.

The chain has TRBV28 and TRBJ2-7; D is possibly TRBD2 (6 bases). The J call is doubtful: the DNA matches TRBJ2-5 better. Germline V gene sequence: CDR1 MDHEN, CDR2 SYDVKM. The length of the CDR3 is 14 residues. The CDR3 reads CASRTPGRKETQYF. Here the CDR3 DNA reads TGTGCCAGCAGGACCCCCGGGAGAAAAGAGACCCAGTACTTC.

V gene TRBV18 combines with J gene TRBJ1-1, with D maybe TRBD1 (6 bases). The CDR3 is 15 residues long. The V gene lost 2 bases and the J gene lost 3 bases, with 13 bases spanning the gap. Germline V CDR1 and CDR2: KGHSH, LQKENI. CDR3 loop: CASSPAGTTDTEAFF. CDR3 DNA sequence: TGTGCCAGCTCACCAGCCGGGACAACTGACACTGAAGCTTTCTTT.

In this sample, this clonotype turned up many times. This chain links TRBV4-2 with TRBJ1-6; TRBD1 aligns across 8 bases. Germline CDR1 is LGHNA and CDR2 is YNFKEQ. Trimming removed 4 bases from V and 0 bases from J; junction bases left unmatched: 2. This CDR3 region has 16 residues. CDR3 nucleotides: TGTGCCAGCAGCCGGGGACAGGACTCCTATAATTCACCCCTCCACTTT. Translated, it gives CASSRGQDSYNSPLHF.

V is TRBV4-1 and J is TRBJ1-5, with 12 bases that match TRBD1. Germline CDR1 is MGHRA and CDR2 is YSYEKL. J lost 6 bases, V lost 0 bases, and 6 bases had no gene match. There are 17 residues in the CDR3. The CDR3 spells CASSQEGQGARGQPQHF. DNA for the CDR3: TGCGCCAGCAGCCAAGAGGGACAGGGGGCGAGGGGTCAGCCCCAGCATTTT.

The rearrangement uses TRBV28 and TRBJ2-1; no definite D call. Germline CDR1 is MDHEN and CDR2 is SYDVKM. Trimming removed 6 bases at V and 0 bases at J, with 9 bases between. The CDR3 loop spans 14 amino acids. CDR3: CASRTEGSYNEQFF. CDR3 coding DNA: TGTGCCAGCAGAACTGAAGGCTCCTACAATGAGCAGTTCTTC.

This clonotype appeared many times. CDR3 sequence reads: CASRSGPHNEQFF. The CDR3 DNA reads as TGTGCCAGCAGAAGCGGGCCCCACAATGAGCAGTTCTTC. The chain carries TRBV6-5 and TRBJ2-1; D might be TRBD2 (6 bases). CDR3 length: 13 amino acids. From germline, CDR1 is MNHEY and CDR2 SVGAGI. Trimming removed 6 bases from V and 5 bases from J, with 11 bases in between.

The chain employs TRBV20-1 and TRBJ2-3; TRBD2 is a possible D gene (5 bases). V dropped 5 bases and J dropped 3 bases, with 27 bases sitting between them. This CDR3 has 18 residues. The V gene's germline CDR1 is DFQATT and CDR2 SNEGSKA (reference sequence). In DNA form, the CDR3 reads TGCAGTGCTTCCCCCCGGGAAGCTGGCCGAAACCAGACAGATACGCAGTATTTT. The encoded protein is CSASPREAGRNQTDTQYF.

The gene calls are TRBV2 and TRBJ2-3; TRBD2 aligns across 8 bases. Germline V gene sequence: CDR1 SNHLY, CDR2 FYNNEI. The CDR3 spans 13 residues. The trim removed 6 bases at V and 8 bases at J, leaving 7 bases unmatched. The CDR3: CASSGGDLVTQYF. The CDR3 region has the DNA TGTGCCAGCAGCGGGGGGGACCTAGTTACGCAGTATTTT.